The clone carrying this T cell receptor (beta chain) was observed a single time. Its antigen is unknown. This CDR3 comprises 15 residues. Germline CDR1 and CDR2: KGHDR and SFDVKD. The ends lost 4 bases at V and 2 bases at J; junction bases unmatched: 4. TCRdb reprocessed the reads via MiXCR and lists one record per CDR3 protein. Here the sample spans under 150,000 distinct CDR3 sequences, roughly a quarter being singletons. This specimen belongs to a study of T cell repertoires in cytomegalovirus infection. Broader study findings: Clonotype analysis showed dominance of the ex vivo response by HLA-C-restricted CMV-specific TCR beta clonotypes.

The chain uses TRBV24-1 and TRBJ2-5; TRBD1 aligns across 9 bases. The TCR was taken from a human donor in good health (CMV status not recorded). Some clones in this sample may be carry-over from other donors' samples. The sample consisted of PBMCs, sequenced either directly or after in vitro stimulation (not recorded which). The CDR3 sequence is CATSEGTGPQETQYF. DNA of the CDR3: TGTGCCACCAGTGAGGGGACAGGGCCACAAGAGACCCAGTACTTC.